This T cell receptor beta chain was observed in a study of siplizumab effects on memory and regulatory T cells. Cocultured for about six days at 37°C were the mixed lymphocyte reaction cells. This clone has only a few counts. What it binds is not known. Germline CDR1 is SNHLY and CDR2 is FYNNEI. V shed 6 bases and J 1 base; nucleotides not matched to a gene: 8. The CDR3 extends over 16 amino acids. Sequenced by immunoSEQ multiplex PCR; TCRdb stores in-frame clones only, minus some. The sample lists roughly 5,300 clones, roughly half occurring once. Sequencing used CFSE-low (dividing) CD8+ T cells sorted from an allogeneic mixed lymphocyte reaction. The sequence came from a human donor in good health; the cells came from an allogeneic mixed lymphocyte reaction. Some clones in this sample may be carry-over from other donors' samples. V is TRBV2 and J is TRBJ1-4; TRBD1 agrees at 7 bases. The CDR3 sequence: CASSSRDRLTNEKLFF. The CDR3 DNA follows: TGTGCCAGCAGCTCCCGGGACAGACTAACTAATGAAAAACTGTTTTTT. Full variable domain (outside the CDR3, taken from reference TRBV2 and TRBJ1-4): EPEVTQTPSHQVTQMGQEVILRCVPISNHLYFYWYRQILGQKVEFLVSFYNNEISEKSEIFDDQFSVERPDGSNFTLKIRSTKLEDSAMYFCASSSRDRLTNEKLFFGSGTQLSVL.